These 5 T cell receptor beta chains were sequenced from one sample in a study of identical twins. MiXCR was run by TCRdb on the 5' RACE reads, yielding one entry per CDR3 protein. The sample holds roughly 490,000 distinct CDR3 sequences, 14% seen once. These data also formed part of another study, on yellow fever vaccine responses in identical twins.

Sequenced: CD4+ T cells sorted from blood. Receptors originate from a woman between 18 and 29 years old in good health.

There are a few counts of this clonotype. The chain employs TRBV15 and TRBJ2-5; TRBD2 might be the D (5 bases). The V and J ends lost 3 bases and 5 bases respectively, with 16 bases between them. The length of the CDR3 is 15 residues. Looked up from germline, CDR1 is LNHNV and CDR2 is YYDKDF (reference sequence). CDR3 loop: CATSSLSPGMETQYF. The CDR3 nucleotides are TGTGCCACCAGCAGCCTCTCTCCGGGAATGGAGACCCAGTACTTC.

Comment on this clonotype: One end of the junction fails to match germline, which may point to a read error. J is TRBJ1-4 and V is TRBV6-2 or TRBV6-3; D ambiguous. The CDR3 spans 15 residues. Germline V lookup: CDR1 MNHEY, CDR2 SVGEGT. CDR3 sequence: CASSYSGATNEKPFF. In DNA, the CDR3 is TGTGCCAGCAGTTACTCCGGCGCAACTAATGAAAAACCGTTTTTT.

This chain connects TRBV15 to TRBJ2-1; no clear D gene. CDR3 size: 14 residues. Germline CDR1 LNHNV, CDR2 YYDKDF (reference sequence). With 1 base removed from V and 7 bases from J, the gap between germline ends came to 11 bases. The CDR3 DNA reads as TGTGCCACCAGCAGAGGGTACTCCGGGAATGAGCAGTTCTTC. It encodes CATSRGYSGNEQFF.

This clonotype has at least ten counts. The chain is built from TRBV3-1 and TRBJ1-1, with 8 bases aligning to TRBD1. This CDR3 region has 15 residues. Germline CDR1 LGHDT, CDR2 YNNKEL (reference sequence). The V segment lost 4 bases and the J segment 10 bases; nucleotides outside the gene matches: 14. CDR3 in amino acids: CASSLPETGEGGAFF. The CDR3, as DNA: TGTGCCAGCAGCCTCCCCGAGACAGGGGAAGGTGGAGCTTTCTTT. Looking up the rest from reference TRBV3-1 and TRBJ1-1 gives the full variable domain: DTAVSQTPKYLVTQMGNDKSIKCEQNLGHDTMYWYKQDSKKFLKIMFSYNNKELIINETVPNRFSPKSPDKAHLNLHINSLELGDSAVYFCASSLPETGEGGAFFGQGTRLTVV.

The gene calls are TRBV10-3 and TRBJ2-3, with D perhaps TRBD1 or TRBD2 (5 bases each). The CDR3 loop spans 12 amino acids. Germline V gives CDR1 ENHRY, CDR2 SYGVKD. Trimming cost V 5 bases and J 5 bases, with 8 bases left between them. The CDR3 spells CAISRGGDTQYF. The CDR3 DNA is TGTGCCATCAGTCGTGGGGGAGATACGCAGTATTTT.